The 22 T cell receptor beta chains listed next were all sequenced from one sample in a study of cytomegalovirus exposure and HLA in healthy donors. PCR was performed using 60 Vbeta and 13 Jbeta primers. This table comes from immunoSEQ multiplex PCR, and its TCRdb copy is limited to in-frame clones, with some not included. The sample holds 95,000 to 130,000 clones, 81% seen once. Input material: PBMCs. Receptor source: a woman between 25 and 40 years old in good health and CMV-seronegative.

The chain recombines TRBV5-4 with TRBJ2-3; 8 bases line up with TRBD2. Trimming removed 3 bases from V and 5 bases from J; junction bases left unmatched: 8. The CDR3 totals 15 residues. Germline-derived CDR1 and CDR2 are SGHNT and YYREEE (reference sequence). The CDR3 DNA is TGTGCCAGCAGCTCAGGGGCGGGAGGCGTAGATACGCAGTATTTT. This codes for CASSSGAGGVDTQYF.

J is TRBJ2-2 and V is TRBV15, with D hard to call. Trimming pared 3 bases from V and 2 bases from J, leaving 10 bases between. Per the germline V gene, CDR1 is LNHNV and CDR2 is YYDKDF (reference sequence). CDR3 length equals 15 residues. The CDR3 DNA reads TGTGCCACCAGCAGCCTAAAGCTAAACACCGGGGAGCTGTTTTTT. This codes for CATSSLKLNTGELFF.

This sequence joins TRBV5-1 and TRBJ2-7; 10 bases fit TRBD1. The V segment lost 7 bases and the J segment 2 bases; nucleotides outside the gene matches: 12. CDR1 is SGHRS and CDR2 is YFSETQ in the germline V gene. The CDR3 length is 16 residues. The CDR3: CASRLGVGQGAYEQYF. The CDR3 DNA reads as TGCGCCAGCCGCCTCGGGGTAGGACAGGGGGCCTACGAGCAGTACTTC.

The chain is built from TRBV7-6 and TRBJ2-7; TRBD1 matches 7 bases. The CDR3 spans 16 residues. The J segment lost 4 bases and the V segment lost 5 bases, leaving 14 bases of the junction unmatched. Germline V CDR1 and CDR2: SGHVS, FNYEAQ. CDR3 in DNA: TGTGCCAGCAGCCGTGGGACAGATCCTAATGTGTACGAGCAGTACTTC. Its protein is CASSRGTDPNVYEQYF.

CDR3 bases: TGCAGTGCCCTAATGAAAGATACGCAGTATTTT. Its protein product is CSALMKDTQYF. This chain connects TRBV20-1 to TRBJ2-3; D is ambiguous. Germline CDR1 DFQATT, CDR2 SNEGSKA (reference sequence). The V and J ends lost 6 bases and 5 bases respectively, with 9 bases between them. The CDR3 extends over 11 amino acids.

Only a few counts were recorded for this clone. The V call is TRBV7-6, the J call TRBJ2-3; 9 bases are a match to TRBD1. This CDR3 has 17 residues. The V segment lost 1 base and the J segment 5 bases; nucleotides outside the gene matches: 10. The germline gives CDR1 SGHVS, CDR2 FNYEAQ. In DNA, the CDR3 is TGTGCCAGCAGCTTAGTTCCTGGACAGGGGTTGGTAGATACGCAGTATTTT. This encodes CASSLVPGQGLVDTQYF.

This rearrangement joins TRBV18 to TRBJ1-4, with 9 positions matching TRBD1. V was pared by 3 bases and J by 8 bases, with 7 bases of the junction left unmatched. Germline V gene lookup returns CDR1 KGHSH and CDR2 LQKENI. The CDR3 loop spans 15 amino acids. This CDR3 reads CASSPPGQGGEKLFF. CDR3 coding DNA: TGTGCCAGCTCACCTCCGGGACAGGGTGGAGAAAAACTGTTTTTT.

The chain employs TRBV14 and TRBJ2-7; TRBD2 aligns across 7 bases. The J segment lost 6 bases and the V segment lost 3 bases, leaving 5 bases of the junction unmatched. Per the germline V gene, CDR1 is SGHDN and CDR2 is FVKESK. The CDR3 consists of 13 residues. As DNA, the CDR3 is TGTGCCAGCAGCCAGGCCGGGGGGTCCGAGCAGTACTTC. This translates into CASSQAGGSEQYF.

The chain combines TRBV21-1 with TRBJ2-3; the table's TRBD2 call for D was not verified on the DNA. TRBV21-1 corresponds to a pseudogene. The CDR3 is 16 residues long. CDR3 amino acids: CASSKALAASTDTQYF. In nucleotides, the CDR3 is TGTGCCAGCAGCAAAGCGCTAGCGGCTAGCACAGATACGCAGTATTTT.

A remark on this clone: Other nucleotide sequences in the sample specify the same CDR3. CDR3 DNA sequence: TGTGCCAGCAGTTACTCAGGGCAGGGCTACGAGCAGTACTTC. Translated, it gives CASSYSGQGYEQYF. The chain carries TRBV6-6 and TRBJ2-7; tentative D call: TRBD1 (5 bases). Germline assignment: CDR1 MNHNY and CDR2 SVGAGI (reference sequence). The ends were cut back, 0 bases at V and 3 bases at J, with 9 bases in the middle. The CDR3 runs to 14 residues.

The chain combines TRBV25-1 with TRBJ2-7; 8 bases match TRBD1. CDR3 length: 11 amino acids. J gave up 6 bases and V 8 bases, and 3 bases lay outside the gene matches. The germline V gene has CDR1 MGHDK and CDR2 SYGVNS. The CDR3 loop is CASSDRVEQYF. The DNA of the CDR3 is TGTGCCAGCTCGGACAGGGTCGAGCAGTACTTC.

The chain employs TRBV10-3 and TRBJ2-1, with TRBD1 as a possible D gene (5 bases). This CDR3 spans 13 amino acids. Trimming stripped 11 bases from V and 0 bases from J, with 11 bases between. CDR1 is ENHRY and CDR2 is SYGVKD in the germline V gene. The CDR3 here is CAARQSSYNEQFF. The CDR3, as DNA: TGTGCCGCTAGACAGAGCTCCTACAATGAGCAGTTCTTC.

CDR3 region: CASSEETGWGNTIYF. The CDR3 nucleotides are TGTGCCAGCAGTGAGGAGACAGGGTGGGGAAACACCATATATTTT. The chain combines TRBV2 with TRBJ1-3; 7 bases fit TRBD1. CDR3 length equals 15 residues. J was trimmed by 4 bases and V by 3 bases; bases with no gene match: 6. Germline values: CDR1 SNHLY, CDR2 FYNNEI. Drawing the rest from reference TRBV2 and TRBJ1-3, the complete variable domain is EPEVTQTPSHQVTQMGQEVILRCVPISNHLYFYWYRQILGQKVEFLVSFYNNEISEKSEIFDDQFSVERPDGSNFTLKIRSTKLEDSAMYFCASSEETGWGNTIYFGEGSWLTVV.

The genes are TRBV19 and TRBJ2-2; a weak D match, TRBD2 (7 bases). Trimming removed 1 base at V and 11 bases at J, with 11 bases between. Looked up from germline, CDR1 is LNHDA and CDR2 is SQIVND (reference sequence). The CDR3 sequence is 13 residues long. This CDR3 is CASSIAGGQELFF. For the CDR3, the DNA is TGTGCCAGTAGTATAGCGGGGGGACAAGAGCTGTTTTTT.

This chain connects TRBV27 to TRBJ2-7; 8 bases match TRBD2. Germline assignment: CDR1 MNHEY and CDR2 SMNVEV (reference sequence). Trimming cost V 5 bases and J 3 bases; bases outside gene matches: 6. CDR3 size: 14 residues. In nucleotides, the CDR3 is TGTGCCAGCAGTCCTCGCCTAGCGGGCTACGAGCAGTACTTC. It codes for CASSPRLAGYEQYF.

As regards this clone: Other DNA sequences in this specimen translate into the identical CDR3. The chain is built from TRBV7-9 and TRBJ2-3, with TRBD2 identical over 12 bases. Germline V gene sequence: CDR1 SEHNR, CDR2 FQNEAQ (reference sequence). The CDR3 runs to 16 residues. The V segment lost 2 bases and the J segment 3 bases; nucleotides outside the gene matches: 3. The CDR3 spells CASSLTSGRSTDTQYF. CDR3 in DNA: TGTGCCAGCAGCTTAACTAGCGGGAGGTCTACAGATACGCAGTATTTT.

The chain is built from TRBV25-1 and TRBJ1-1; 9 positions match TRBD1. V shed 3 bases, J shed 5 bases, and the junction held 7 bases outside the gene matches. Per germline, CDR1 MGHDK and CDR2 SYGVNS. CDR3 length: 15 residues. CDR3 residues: CASSDRTGVNTEAFF. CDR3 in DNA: TGTGCCAGCAGTGATCGGACAGGGGTTAATACTGAAGCTTTCTTT.

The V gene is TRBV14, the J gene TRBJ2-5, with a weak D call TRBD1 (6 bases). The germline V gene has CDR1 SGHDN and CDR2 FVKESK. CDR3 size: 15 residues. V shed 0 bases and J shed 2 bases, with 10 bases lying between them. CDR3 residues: CASSQDRTVQETQYF. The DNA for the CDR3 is TGTGCCAGCAGCCAAGACCGGACAGTTCAAGAGACCCAGTACTTC.

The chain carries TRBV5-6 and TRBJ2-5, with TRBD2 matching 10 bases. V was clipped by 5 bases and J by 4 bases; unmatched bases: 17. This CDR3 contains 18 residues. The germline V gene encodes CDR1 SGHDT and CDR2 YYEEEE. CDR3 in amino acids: CASRIVGLAAVRGETQYF. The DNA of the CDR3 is TGTGCCAGCAGAATTGTCGGACTAGCGGCCGTAAGGGGAGAGACCCAGTACTTC.

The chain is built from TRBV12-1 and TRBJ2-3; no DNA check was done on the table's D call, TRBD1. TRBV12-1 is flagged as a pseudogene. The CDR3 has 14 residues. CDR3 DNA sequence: TGTGCCAGCAGCTTTGGGCTCAGCACAGATACGCAGTATTTT. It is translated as CASSFGLSTDTQYF.

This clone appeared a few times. CDR3 DNA sequence: TGTGCCAGCAGTGGGGTCGGGAACGAGCAGTACTTC. Residues: CASSGVGNEQYF. The rearrangement joins TRBV6-1 to TRBJ2-7, with D possibly being TRBD2 (5 bases). Germline V gene lookup returns CDR1 MNHNS and CDR2 SASEGT. V shed 4 bases and J shed 5 bases, with 9 bases lying between them. This CDR3 has 12 amino acids.

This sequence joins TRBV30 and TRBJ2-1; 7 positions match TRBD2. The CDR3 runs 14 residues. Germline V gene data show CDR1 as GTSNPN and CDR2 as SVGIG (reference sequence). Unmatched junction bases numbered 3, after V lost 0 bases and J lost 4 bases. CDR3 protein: CAWSVAGRYNEQFF. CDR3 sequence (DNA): TGTGCCTGGAGTGTAGCCGGGAGGTACAATGAGCAGTTCTTC.